This is a list of T cell receptor beta chains from one sample in a study of T cells after yellow fever vaccination. MiXCR, run by TCRdb on the 5' RACE reads, gives a single entry per CDR3 protein. The profile covers a few hundred thousand distinct CDR3 sequences, with around 9.3% appearing a single time and approximately 3.3% taken by the ten largest. Here the sequenced sample was CD4+ T cells sorted from PBMCs, taken 5 days after the yellow fever booster vaccination. These receptors all come from a man aged 18 to 29 who received the YFV17D yellow fever vaccine. The CDR3 runs from the conserved cysteine through the conserved F or W. Only part of the rows carry a size: once, few, many, or a class if the clone is expanded.

>TRBV12-1|few
CASSFKQFF
>TRBV6-6|few
CASSAPGRDNSPLHF
>TRBV7-9|few
CASSYAGTSNTGELFF
>TRBV24-1|.
CATSPGGFTEAFF
>TRBV5-1|few
CASSIIQGAGTDTQYF
>TRBV11-2|many
CASSLTPTNTEAFF
>TRBV20-1|.
CSAWSGSLRLAKNIQYF
>TRBV7-9|many
CASSTGRGGEKLFF
>TRBV7-2|.
CASSSRTSGGETQYF
>TRBV27|few
CASSFVGSGGYTF
>TRBV29-1|.
CSASDRTDTEAFF
>TRBV29-1|.
CSVEGVGDRTEAFF
>TRBV7-2|.
CASSLRAQLSSGANVLTF
>TRBV7-2|.
CASSRRTSGGTDTQYF
>TRBV6-2/TRBV6-3|few
CASSYPGPFNEQFF
>TRBV20-1|few
CSAMGGLETQYF
>TRBV19|.
CASMPPDGTQYF
>TRBV20-1|few
CSARPSSYGYTF
>TRBV19|.
CASSIARGKAFF
>TRBV5-1|few
CASSLGGQGKTDTQYF
>TRBV5-1|many
CASSLVDRGYTEAFF
>TRBV7-2|many
CASSLVDRRVQETQYF
>TRBV7-2|.
CASSLDGGRSYEQYF
>TRBV7-2|few
CASSLATGGAGQPQHF